This T cell receptor (beta chain) was captured by sequencing in a study of blood T cells in healthy people across ages. Study observations and caveats: Long-lived donors carried more naive CD4+ cells and greater diversity than aged donors.

V lost 2 bases, J lost 6 bases, and 22 bases lay in between. This CDR3 region has 17 residues. Germline V gene lookup returns CDR1 LGHNA and CDR2 YNFKEQ. For the second PCR, which ran for 7 to 11 cycles, a sample-barcoded 5' primer and a J-beta primer mix were used. Each CDR3 protein gets one entry after TCRdb re-called the 5' RACE reads with MiXCR. The sample yields about 1 million distinct CDR3 sequences, under 55% seen once. Comment on this clonotype: As yet, its antigen is unknown.

The rearrangement joins TRBV4-2 to TRBJ1-1; D gene ambiguous. This receptor was identified in a woman aged 55-75 years in good health. The sample consisted of blood. In DNA, the CDR3 is TGTGCCAGCAGCCAATCCGGAGGCGGCCGCGAGTACTCTGAAGCTTTCTTT. Encoded protein: CASSQSGGGREYSEAFF.